The TCR beta chain described here comes from a study of cytomegalovirus exposure and HLA in healthy donors. The study, taken as a whole, reports: Later, an analysis showed that TCR beta chains associated with HLA were more clonally expanded than others that were equally common. Common viral pathogens (according to a later analysis) appeared linked to several of the most significant clusters.

As for this clone: The antigen is undetermined.

The CDR3 sequence is 16 residues long. J lost 4 bases, V lost 4 bases, and 7 bases had no gene match. Germline V gene lookup returns CDR1 SGHRS and CDR2 YFSETQ. PCR employed 60 Vbeta and 13 Jbeta primers. Sequencing was performed with immunoSEQ multiplex PCR; in TCRdb, only in-frame clones are kept and a portion is missing. This table holds around 300,000 clones, approximately 84% found once. This clonotype was sampled from a woman in her thirties or forties in good health and CMV-seropositive. The chain uses TRBV5-1 and TRBJ2-6, with 8 bases aligning to TRBD1. Sequenced material: PBMCs. The CDR3 reads CASSTLTGVGANVLTF. The CDR3 DNA reads TGCGCCAGCAGCACCCTGACAGGGGTCGGGGCCAACGTCCTGACTTTC.